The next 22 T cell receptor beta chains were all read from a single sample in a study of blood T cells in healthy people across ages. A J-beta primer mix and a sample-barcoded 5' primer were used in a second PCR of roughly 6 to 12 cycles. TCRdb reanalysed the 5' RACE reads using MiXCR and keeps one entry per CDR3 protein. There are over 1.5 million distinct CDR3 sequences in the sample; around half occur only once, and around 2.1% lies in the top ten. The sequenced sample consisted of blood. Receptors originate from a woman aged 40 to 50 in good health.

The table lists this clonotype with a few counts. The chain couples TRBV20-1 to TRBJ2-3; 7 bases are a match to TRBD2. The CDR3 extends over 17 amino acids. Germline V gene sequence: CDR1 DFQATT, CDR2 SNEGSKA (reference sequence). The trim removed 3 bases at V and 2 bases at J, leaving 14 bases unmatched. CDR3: CSARESRGGFDTDTQYF. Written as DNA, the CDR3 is TGCAGTGCTAGGGAGTCCCGCGGGGGTTTCGACACAGATACGCAGTATTTT.

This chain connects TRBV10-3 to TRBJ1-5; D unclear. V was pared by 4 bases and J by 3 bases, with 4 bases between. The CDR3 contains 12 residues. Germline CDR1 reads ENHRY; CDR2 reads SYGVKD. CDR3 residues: CAISGDNQPQHF. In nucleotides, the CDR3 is TGTGCCATCAGTGGGGACAATCAGCCCCAGCATTTT.

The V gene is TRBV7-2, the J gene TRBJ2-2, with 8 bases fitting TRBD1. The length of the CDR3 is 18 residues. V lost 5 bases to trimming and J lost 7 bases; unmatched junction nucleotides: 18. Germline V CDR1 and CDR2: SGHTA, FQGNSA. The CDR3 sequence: CASSPTHGRTGSGGELFF. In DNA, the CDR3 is TGTGCCAGCAGCCCCACCCATGGCCGGACAGGGTCTGGCGGGGAGCTGTTTTTT.

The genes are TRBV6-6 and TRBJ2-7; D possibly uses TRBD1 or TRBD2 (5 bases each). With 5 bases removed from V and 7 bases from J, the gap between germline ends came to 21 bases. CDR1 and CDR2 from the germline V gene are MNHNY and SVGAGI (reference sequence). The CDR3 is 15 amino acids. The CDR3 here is CASSRDGTSYNEQYF. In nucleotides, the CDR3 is TGTGCCAGCAGTAGGGACGGAACCTCCTACAATGAGCAGTACTTC.

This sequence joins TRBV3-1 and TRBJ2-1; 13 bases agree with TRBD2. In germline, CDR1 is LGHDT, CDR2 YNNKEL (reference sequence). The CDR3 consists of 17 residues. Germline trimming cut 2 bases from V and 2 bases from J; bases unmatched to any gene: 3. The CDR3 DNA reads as TGTGCCAGCAGCCAATTGACTAGCGGGGGGCCCTACAATGAGCAGTTCTTC. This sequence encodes CASSQLTSGGPYNEQFF.

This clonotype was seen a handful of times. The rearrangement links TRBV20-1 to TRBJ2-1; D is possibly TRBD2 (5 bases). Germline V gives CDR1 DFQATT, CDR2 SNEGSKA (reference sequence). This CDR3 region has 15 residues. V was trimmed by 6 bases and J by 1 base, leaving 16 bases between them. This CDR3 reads CSAEGVARSYNEQFF. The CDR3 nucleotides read TGCAGTGCCGAGGGAGTAGCTAGGTCCTACAATGAGCAGTTCTTC.

The CDR3 region has the DNA TGTGCCAGCACAGTATCATTGGGGGGCTACACCTTC. Protein: CASTVSLGGYTF. V usage is TRBV28 and J usage is TRBJ1-2; D gene ambiguous. V was clipped by 7 bases and J by 8 bases, with 14 bases between them. Germline CDR1 MDHEN, CDR2 SYDVKM. This CDR3 is built from 12 residues.

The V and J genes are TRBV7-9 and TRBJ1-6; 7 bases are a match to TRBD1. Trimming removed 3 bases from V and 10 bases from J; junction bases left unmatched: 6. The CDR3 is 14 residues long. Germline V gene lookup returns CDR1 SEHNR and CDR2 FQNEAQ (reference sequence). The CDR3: CASSFTGARSPLHF. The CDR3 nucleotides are TGTGCCAGCAGCTTCACAGGGGCTCGGTCACCCCTCCACTTT.

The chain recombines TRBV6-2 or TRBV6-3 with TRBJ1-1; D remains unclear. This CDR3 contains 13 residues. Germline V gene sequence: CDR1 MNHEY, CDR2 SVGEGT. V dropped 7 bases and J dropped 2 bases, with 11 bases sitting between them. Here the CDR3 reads CASTLRLNTEAFF. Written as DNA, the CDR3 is TGTGCCAGCACCCTCAGGCTCAACACTGAAGCTTTCTTT.

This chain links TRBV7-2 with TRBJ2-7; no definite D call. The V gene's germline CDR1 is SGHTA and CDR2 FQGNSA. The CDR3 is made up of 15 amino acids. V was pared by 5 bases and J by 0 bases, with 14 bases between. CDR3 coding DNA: TGTGCCAGCAGCACAAGGGTAGGTCTCTCCTACGAGCAGTACTTC. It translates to CASSTRVGLSYEQYF.

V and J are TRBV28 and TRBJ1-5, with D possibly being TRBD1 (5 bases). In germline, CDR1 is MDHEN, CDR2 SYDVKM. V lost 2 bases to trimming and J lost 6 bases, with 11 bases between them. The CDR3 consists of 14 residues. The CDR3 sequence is CASSLGPTGQPQHF. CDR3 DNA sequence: TGTGCCAGCAGTTTAGGTCCCACAGGTCAGCCCCAGCATTTT.

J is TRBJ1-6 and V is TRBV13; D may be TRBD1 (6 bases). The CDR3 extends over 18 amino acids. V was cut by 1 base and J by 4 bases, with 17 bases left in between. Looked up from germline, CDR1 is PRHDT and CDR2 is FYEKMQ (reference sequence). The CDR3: CASSLEQGARNYNSPLHF. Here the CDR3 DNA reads TGTGCCAGCAGCTTAGAACAGGGCGCGCGCAATTATAATTCACCCCTCCACTTT.

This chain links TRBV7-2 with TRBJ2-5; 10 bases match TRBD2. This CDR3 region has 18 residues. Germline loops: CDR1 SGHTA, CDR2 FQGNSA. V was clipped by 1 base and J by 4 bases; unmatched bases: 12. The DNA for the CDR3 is TGTGCCAGCAGCTTAGTATCTAGCGGGGGCCACCGGGGAGAGACCCAGTACTTC. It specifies CASSLVSSGGHRGETQYF.

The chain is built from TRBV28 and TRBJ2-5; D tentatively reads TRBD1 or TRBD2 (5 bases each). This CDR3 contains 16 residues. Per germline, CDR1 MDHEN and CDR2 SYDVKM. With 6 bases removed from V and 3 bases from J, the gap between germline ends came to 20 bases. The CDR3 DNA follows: TGTGCCAGCAGCGCTTCGGGACGGGGTTTAGAAGAGACCCAGTACTTC. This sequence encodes CASSASGRGLEETQYF.

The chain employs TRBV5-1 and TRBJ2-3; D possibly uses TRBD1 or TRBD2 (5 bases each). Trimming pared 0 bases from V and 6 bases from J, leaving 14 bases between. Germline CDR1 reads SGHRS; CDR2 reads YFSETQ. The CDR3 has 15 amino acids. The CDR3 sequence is CASSLVGEIGDTQYF. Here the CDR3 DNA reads TGCGCCAGCAGCTTGGTAGGGGAGATAGGGGATACGCAGTATTTT.

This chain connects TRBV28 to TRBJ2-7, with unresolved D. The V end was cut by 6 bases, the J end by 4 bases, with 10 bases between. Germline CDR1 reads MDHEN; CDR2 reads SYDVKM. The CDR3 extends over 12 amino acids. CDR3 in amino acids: CASRKVAYEQYF. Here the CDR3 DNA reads TGTGCCAGCAGAAAGGTGGCGTACGAGCAGTACTTC.

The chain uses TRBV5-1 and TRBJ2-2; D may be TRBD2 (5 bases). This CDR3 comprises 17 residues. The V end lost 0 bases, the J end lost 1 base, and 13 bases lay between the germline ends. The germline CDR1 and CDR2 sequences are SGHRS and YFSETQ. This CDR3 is CASSLGLDGENTGELFF. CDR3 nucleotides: TGCGCCAGCAGCTTGGGACTGGACGGGGAGAACACCGGGGAGCTGTTTTTT.

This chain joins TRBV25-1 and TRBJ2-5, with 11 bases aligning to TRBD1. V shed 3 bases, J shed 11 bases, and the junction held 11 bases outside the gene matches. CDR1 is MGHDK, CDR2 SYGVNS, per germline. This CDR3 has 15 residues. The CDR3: CASSDPGQGVNKQYF. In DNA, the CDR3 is TGTGCCAGCAGTGACCCGGGACAGGGGGTAAACAAGCAGTACTTC.

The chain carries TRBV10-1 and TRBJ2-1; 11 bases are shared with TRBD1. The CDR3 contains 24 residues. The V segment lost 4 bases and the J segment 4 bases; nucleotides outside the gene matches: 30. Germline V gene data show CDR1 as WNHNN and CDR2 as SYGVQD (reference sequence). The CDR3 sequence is CASSGGFRGWTGGDQALPYNEQFF. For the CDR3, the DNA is TGCGCCAGCAGTGGGGGCTTCAGGGGTTGGACAGGGGGCGACCAAGCTTTACCTTACAATGAGCAGTTCTTC.

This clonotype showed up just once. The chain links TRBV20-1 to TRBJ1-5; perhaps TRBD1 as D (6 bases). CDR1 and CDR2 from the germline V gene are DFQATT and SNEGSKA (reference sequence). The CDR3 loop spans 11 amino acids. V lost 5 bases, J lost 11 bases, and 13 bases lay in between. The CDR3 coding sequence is TGCAGTGCTCACTTGTCAGGGGCCCAGCATTTT. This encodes CSAHLSGAQHF.

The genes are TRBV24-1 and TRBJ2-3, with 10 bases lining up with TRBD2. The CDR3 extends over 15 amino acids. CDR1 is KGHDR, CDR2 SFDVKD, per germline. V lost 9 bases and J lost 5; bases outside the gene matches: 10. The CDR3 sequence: CATGQRGGLGDTQYF. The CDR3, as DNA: TGTGCCACCGGGCAGCGGGGGGGCCTTGGAGATACGCAGTATTTT.

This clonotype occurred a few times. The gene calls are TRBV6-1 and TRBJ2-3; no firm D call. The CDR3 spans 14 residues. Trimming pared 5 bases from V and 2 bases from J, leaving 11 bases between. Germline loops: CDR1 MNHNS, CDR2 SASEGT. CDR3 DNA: TGTGCCAGCAGTTCACGCCTACTCACAGATACGCAGTATTTT. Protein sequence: CASSSRLLTDTQYF.